The rows below give T cell receptor beta chains drawn from one sample of a study of CD8+CD57+ T cells in acquired aplastic anemia. TCRdb reanalysed the reads using MiXCR and keeps one entry per CDR3 protein. The sample consists of 200,000 to 250,000 distinct CDR3 sequences, more than 45% of them appearing once. The specimen sequenced was sorted CD4+, CD8+, or CD8+CD57+ T cells (not recorded which) from PBMCs. The receptors were sampled from a human donor with aplastic anemia. CDR3s include the opening cysteine and the closing phenylalanine or tryptophan.

V gene: TRBV6-2/TRBV6-3
CDR3 length: 15
CDR3 protein: CASSRPASKVEKLFF

V gene: TRBV9
CDR3 length: 14
CDR3 protein: CASRTGTGEEKLFF

V gene: TRBV11-2
CDR3 length: 16
CDR3 protein: CASSLVLAGAQETQYF

V gene: TRBV7-9
CDR3 length: 15
CDR3 protein: CASSEGTASNQPQHF

V gene: TRBV24-1
CDR3 length: 16
CDR3 protein: CASSYRPELGNQPQHF

V gene: TRBV27
CDR3 length: 18
CDR3 protein: CASSLRGQAIATNEKLFF

V gene: TRBV20-1
CDR3 length: 13
CDR3 protein: CSASSGGRNGYTF

V gene: TRBV7-8
CDR3 length: 16
CDR3 protein: CASSLTGGLVGETQYF

V gene: TRBV19
CDR3 length: 15
CDR3 protein: CASSINSQAGSGYTF

V gene: TRBV12-3/TRBV12-4
CDR3 length: 14
CDR3 protein: CASSLATSLYEQYF

V gene: TRBV9
CDR3 length: 15
CDR3 protein: CASSVAGRENDEQYF

V gene: TRBV20-1
CDR3 length: 14
CDR3 protein: CSARGFLTGLTQYF

V gene: TRBV7-6
CDR3 length: 20
CDR3 protein: CASSPRGGQGAYSGNTEAFF

V gene: TRBV27
CDR3 length: 17
CDR3 protein: CASSFPSSGGWTDTQYF

V gene: TRBV25-1
CDR3 length: 13
CDR3 protein: CASRRTGVDAQYF

V gene: TRBV20-1
CDR3 length: 16
CDR3 protein: CSARALEGTGYYEQYF

V gene: TRBV7-3
CDR3 length: 14
CDR3 protein: CANTGTSSYNEQFF

V gene: TRBV6-4
CDR3 length: 17
CDR3 protein: CASSPSWTSGGSYEQYF

V gene: TRBV7-6
CDR3 length: 16
CDR3 protein: CASSLMPGQNNQPQHF

V gene: TRBV15
CDR3 length: 14
CDR3 protein: CATSRATALYEQYF

V gene: TRBV20-1
CDR3 length: 13
CDR3 protein: CSANTMGNYGYTF

V gene: TRBV19
CDR3 length: 12
CDR3 protein: CASSIGGSPLHF

V gene: TRBV5-5
CDR3 length: 14
CDR3 protein: CASSTWDTMYEQYF

V gene: TRBV25-1
CDR3 length: 14
CDR3 protein: CASSETGAGQPQHF

V gene: TRBV7-9
CDR3 length: 15
CDR3 protein: CASSLTGRSYNEQFF

V gene: TRBV15
CDR3 length: 14
CDR3 protein: CATSRDRVSYEQYF

V gene: TRBV24-1
CDR3 length: 14
CDR3 protein: CATSDFRGNYGYTF

V gene: TRBV20-1
CDR3 length: 14
CDR3 protein: CSARDQERSYEQYF

V gene: TRBV29-1
CDR3 length: 15
CDR3 protein: CSVEPTGWSYNEQFF

V gene: TRBV25-1
CDR3 length: 15
CDR3 protein: CASSDGQGFDTEAFF

V gene: TRBV9
CDR3 length: 14
CDR3 protein: CASSPTGGNEKLFF

V gene: TRBV19
CDR3 length: 13
CDR3 protein: CASSITAGYEQYF

V gene: TRBV5-4
CDR3 length: 14
CDR3 protein: CASSFATSSGELFF

V gene: TRBV6-1
CDR3 length: 14
CDR3 protein: CASSEKETGNTIYF

V gene: TRBV11-2
CDR3 length: 16
CDR3 protein: CASSLETIQGRTEAFF

V gene: TRBV2
CDR3 length: 17
CDR3 protein: CASRTTGGPPGTYEQYF

V gene: TRBV7-2
CDR3 length: 13
CDR3 protein: CASSLTGDYEQYF

V gene: TRBV14
CDR3 length: 14
CDR3 protein: CASSQGTSQETQYF

V gene: TRBV19
CDR3 length: 13
CDR3 protein: CATAAGQFYGYTF

V gene: TRBV7-2
CDR3 length: 15
CDR3 protein: CASSLRGGSHNEQFF

V gene: TRBV14
CDR3 length: 15
CDR3 protein: CASSQAGEIGIACTF

V gene: TRBV28
CDR3 length: 14
CDR3 protein: CASTAAPDTDTQYF

V gene: TRBV20-1
CDR3 length: 9
CDR3 protein: CSARDTQYF